This T cell receptor (beta chain) was profiled in a study of blood T cell repertoires in COVID-19. Study summary: Samples came from the United States, Italy and Spain, spanning acute and convalescent COVID-19.

This CDR3 contains 15 residues. Trimming removed 2 bases from V and 4 bases from J, with 12 bases in between. Germline V lookup: CDR1 KGHSH, CDR2 LQKENI. Some clones are missing from TCRdb's copy, which holds only in-frame ones; the method was immunoSEQ multiplex PCR. The table shows about 220,000 clones, with less than 90% occurring only once. Individuals drawn from approximately 26 US areas were roughly 18 to 100 years old. This clone was recorded a few times. The identical CDR3 is also encoded by other nucleotide sequences in the sample. This TCR came from a woman aged 40 to 49 who had recovered from COVID-19. Input material: PBMCs or T cells enriched from blood (not recorded which). The chain uses TRBV18 and TRBJ1-5; TRBD1 might be the D (5 bases). The CDR3 region is CASSPDRGGNQPQHF. CDR3 bases: TGTGCCAGCTCACCAGATAGGGGAGGGAATCAGCCCCAGCATTTT.